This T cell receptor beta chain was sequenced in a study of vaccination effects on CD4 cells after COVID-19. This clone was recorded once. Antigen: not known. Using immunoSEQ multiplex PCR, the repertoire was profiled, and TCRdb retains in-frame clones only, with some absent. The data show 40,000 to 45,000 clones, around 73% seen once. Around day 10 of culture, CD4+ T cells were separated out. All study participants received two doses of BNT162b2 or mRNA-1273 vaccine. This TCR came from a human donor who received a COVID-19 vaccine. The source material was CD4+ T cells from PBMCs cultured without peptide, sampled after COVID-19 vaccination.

CDR3 nucleotides: TGTGCCAGCAGCTTGGGGACAGCGGGTGCGGAAAAACTGTTTTTT. Protein sequence: CASSLGTAGAEKLFF. The chain couples TRBV11-2 to TRBJ1-4, with TRBD1 matching 7 bases. Trimming took 3 bases from V and 8 from J; bases not matched to a gene: 9. The CDR3 sequence is 15 residues long. Germline CDR1 is SGHAT and CDR2 is FQNNGV.